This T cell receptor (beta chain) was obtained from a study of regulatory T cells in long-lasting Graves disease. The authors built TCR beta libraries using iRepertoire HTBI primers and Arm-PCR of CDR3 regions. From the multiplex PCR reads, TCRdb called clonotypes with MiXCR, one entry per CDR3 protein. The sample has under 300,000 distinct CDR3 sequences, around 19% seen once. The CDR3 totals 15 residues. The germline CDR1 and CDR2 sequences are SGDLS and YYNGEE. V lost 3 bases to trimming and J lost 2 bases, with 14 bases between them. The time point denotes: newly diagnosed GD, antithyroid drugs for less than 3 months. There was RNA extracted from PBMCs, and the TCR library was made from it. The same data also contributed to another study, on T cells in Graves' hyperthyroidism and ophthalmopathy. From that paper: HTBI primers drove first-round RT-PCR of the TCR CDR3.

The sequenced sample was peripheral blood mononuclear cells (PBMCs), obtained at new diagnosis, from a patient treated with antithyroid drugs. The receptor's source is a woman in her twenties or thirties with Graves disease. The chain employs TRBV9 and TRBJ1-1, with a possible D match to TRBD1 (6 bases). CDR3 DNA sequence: TGTGCCAGCAGCGCCGGACAGCGGATCAACACTGAAGCTTTCTTT. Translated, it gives CASSAGQRINTEAFF.